The next 18 T cell receptor beta chains were all read from a single sample in a study of blood T cell repertoires in COVID-19. The protocol was immunoSEQ multiplex PCR, while the TCRdb copy is restricted to in-frame clones and leaves out a portion. Of some 48,000 clones in the sample, approximately 86% were seen once. Sequenced input: peripheral blood. The receptors originated from a woman aged 80 or over in a cohort sampled during active or convalescent COVID-19.

The V and J genes are TRBV2 and TRBJ1-1; TRBD1 might be the D (5 bases). Germline CDR1 SNHLY, CDR2 FYNNEI. The CDR3 spans 13 residues. The V end was cut by 6 bases, the J end by 1 base, with 9 bases between. CDR3 region: CASRRGTNTEAFF. The CDR3 region has the DNA TGTGCCAGCAGACGGGGGACGAACACTGAAGCTTTCTTT. Filled out from reference TRBV2 and TRBJ1-1, the complete variable domain reads EPEVTQTPSHQVTQMGQEVILRCVPISNHLYFYWYRQILGQKVEFLVSFYNNEISEKSEIFDDQFSVERPDGSNFTLKIRSTKLEDSAMYFCASRRGTNTEAFFGQGTRLTVV.

In DNA, the CDR3 is TGCGCCAGCAACATGCAGGGGGCGGGAGAGCAGTACTTC. Translating it yields CASNMQGAGEQYF. This chain uses TRBV5-1 with TRBJ2-7; 8 positions agree with TRBD1. Germline CDR1 reads SGHRS; CDR2 reads YFSETQ. The CDR3 is made up of 13 amino acids. Germline trimming cut 6 bases from V and 7 bases from J; bases unmatched to any gene: 9.

This chain uses TRBV5-1 with TRBJ1-1; D not resolved. Trimming took off 5 bases at V and 2 bases at J, with 10 bases between the two ends. Germline V gives CDR1 SGHRS, CDR2 YFSETQ. The CDR3 covers 13 residues. CDR3 sequence (DNA): TGCGCCAGCAGGGTAGACTCCAACACTGAAGCTTTCTTT. It yields the protein CASRVDSNTEAFF.

The CDR3 protein is CASTRTTGNYGYTF. The DNA for the CDR3 is TGTGCCAGCACTAGGACCACAGGGAACTATGGCTACACCTTC. This sequence joins TRBV7-2 and TRBJ1-2, with D perhaps TRBD1 (6 bases). CDR3 size: 14 residues. Germline V gene data show CDR1 as SGHTA and CDR2 as FQGNSA. V shed 7 bases and J shed 2 bases, with 14 bases lying between them.

The chain is built from TRBV18 and TRBJ1-1; 7 bases agree with TRBD1. Trimming took 4 bases from V and 0 from J; bases not matched to a gene: 5. CDR1 and CDR2 from the germline V gene are KGHSH and LQKENI. The CDR3 is 15 residues long. The CDR3 spells CASSLRQGLNTEAFF. The CDR3, as DNA: TGTGCCAGCTCACTACGACAGGGATTGAACACTGAAGCTTTCTTT.

This clone was seen a few times. This rearrangement joins TRBV11-2 to TRBJ1-6; possible D gene TRBD1, 6 bases. The germline CDR1 and CDR2 sequences are SGHAT and FQNNGV. The CDR3 runs to 14 residues. V shed 1 base and J shed 5 bases, with 6 bases lying between them. For the CDR3, the DNA is TGTGCCAGCAGCTTAGGACAGGATAATTCACCCCTCCACTTT. Translating gives CASSLGQDNSPLHF.

The V and J genes are TRBV5-1 and TRBJ2-5, with a possible D match to TRBD2 (6 bases). The germline CDR1 and CDR2 sequences are SGHRS and YFSETQ. Trimming removed 4 bases from V and 5 bases from J, with 9 bases in between. This CDR3 has 12 residues. CDR3 in amino acids: CASSDGGETQYF. In nucleotides, the CDR3 is TGCGCCAGCAGCGATGGGGGGGAGACCCAGTACTTC.

The V call is TRBV7-9, the J call TRBJ1-1, with TRBD1 matching 7 bases. Unmatched junction bases numbered 5, after V lost 5 bases and J lost 5 bases. CDR1 and CDR2 from the germline V gene are SEHNR and FQNEAQ (reference sequence). There are 13 residues in the CDR3. The CDR3, as DNA: TGTGCCAGCAGCACGGGACAGCTTACTGAAGCTTTCTTT. Translated, it gives CASSTGQLTEAFF.

CDR3 protein: CASSLDTYSSYEQYF. In DNA form, the CDR3 reads TGTGCCAGCAGCTTAGACACTTACAGCTCCTACGAGCAGTACTTC. This sequence joins TRBV11-3 and TRBJ2-7; D remains ambiguous. Per germline, CDR1 SGHNT and CDR2 YENEEA. V was pared by 0 bases and J by 0 bases, with 9 bases between. CDR3 length: 15 amino acids.

The rearrangement joins TRBV4-3 to TRBJ1-2; possibly TRBD1 for D (5 bases). Germline assignment: CDR1 LGHNA and CDR2 YSLEER. The CDR3 is made up of 16 amino acids. V was cut by 1 base and J by 7 bases, with 19 bases left in between. The CDR3 loop reads CASSQGHPQGGSGYTF. As DNA, the CDR3 is TGCGCCAGCAGCCAAGGCCACCCCCAGGGAGGGAGTGGCTACACCTTC.

The genes are TRBV3-1 (or the pseudogene TRBV3-2) and TRBJ2-2, with 9 bases identical to TRBD2. CDR1 LGHDT and CDR2 YNNKEL come from the germline V gene (reference sequence). The CDR3 is made up of 17 amino acids. V gave up 5 bases and J gave up 6 bases; unmatched junction bases: 13. Here the CDR3 DNA reads TGTGCCAGCAGCTCTTTAGCGGGAGTCGGTATGCCCGGGGAGCTGTTTTTT. Translating gives CASSSLAGVGMPGELFF.

The table lists this clone with a few counts. The rearrangement joins TRBV5-1 to TRBJ2-2; 7 bases are shared with TRBD2. V lost 3 bases to trimming and J lost 2 bases; unmatched junction nucleotides: 4. CDR3 length: 15 residues. From germline, CDR1 is SGHRS and CDR2 YFSETQ. In DNA, the CDR3 is TGCGCCAGCAGCTCGGGGACTACCAACACCGGGGAGCTGTTTTTT. Its protein product is CASSSGTTNTGELFF.

The V gene is TRBV11-2, the J gene TRBJ1-3; tentative D call: TRBD1 (6 bases). Trimming took off 7 bases at V and 1 base at J, with 11 bases between the two ends. Germline loops: CDR1 SGHAT, CDR2 FQNNGV. The CDR3 is 14 amino acids. The CDR3 spells CASTDRRSGNTIYF. CDR3 DNA sequence: TGTGCCAGCACCGACAGGCGTTCTGGAAACACCATATATTTT.

The chain is built from TRBV7-6 and TRBJ1-2; weak D call: TRBD1 (6 bases). The germline V gene has CDR1 SGHVS and CDR2 FNYEAQ. Trimming pared 1 base from V and 4 bases from J, leaving 16 bases between. There are 16 residues in the CDR3. The CDR3 spells CASSLGEGGRAYGYTF. Here the CDR3 DNA reads TGTGCCAGCAGCTTAGGGGAGGGGGGCCGCGCCTATGGCTACACCTTC.

The count of this clone is one. V usage is TRBV11-2 and J usage is TRBJ2-2, with D possibly being TRBD2 (6 bases). CDR1 and CDR2 from the germline V gene are SGHAT and FQNNGV. This CDR3 has 15 amino acids. V lost 2 bases to trimming and J lost 4 bases, with 11 bases between them. CDR3 sequence: CASSLNSRGTGELFF. CDR3 bases: TGTGCCAGCAGCTTAAACTCGCGGGGCACCGGGGAGCTGTTTTTT.

The chain joins TRBV7-8 to TRBJ1-4; D ambiguous. Germline CDR1 SGHVS, CDR2 FQNEAQ. This CDR3 is 13 amino acids long. Trimming took off 4 bases at V and 7 bases at J, with 10 bases between the two ends. The DNA for the CDR3 is TGTGCCAGCAGCTCTGACCGAGGTGAAAAACTGTTTTTT. Amino acid sequence: CASSSDRGEKLFF.

This clone came up once. The chain couples TRBV4-3 to TRBJ2-7; possible D gene TRBD2, 6 bases. The CDR3 is made up of 15 amino acids. Germline CDR1 reads LGHNA; CDR2 reads YSLEER. Between the trimmed V and J ends, which lost 0 bases and 2 bases, there was a span of 11 bases. For the CDR3, the DNA is TGCGCCAGCAGCCAAGATCGGGGGATGGCCTACGAGCAGTACTTC. Protein product: CASSQDRGMAYEQYF.

V gene TRBV3-1 (or the pseudogene TRBV3-2) combines with J gene TRBJ2-7; D perhaps matches TRBD2 (5 bases). Germline values: CDR1 LGHDT, CDR2 YNNKEL (reference sequence). CDR3 size: 11 residues. The ends were cut back, 5 bases at V and 6 bases at J, with 8 bases in the middle. CDR3 nucleotides: TGTGCCAGCAGCTCCGGGGTCGAGCAGTACTTC. Amino acids: CASSSGVEQYF.